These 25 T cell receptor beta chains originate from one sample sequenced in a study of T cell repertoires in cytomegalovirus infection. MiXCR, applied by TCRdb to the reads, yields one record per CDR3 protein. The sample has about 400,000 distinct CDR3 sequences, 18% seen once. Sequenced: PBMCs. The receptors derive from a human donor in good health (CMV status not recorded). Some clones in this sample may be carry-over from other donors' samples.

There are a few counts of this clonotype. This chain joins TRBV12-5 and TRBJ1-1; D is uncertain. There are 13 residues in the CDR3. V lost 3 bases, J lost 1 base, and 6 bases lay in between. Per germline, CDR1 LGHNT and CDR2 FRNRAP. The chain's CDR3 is CASGFLENTEAFF. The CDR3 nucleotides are TGTGCTAGTGGTTTCTTAGAGAACACTGAAGCTTTCTTT.

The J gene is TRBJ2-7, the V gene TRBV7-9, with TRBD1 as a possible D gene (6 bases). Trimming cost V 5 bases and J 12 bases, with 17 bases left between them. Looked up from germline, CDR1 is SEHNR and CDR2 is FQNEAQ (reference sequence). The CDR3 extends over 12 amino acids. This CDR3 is CASSSDPGRGYF. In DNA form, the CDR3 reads TGTGCCAGCAGCAGTGATCCAGGCAGGGGGTACTTC. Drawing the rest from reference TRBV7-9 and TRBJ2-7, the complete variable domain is DTGVSQNPRHKITKRGQNVTFRCDPISEHNRLYWYRQTLGQGPEFLTYFQNEAQLEKSRLLSDRFSAERPKGSFSTLEIQRTEQGDSAMYLCASSSDPGRGYFGPGTRLTVT.

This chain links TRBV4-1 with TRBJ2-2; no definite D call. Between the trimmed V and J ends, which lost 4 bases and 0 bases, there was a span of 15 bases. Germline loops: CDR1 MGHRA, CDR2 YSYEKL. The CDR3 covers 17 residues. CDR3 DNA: TGCGCCAGCAGCCTGGGAAGGGCTCGCGCGAACACCGGGGAGCTGTTTTTT. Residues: CASSLGRARANTGELFF.

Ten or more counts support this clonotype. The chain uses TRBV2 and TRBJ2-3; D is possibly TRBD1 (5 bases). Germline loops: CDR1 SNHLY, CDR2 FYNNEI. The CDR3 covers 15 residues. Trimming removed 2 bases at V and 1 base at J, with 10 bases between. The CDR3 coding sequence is TGTGCCAGCAGTGAATTGGGCAGGGGCACAGATACGCAGTATTTT. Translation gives CASSELGRGTDTQYF.

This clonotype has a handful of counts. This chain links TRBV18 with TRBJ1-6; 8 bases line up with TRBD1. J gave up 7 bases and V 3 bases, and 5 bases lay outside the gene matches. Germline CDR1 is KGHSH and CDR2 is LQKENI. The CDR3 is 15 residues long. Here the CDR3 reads CASSPGQAQNSPLHF. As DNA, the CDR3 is TGTGCCAGCTCACCGGGACAGGCACAAAATTCACCCCTCCACTTT. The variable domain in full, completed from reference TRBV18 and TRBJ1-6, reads NAGVMQNPRHLVRRRGQEARLRCSPMKGHSHVYWYRQLPEEGLKFMVYLQKENIIDESGMPKERFSAEFPKEGPSILRIQQVVRGDSAAYFCASSPGQAQNSPLHFGNGTRLTVT.

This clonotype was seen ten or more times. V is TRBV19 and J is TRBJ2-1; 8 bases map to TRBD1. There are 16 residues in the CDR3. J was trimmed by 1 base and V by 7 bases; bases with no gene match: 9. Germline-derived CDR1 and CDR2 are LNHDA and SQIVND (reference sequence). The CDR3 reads CASNERTGWSYNEQFF. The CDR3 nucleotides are TGTGCCAGTAATGAACGGACAGGGTGGTCCTACAATGAGCAGTTCTTC.

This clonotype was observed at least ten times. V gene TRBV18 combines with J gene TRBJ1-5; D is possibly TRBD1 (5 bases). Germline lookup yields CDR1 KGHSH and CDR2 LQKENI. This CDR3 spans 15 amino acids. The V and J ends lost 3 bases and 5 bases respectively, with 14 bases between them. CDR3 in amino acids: CASSPYGGGYQPQHF. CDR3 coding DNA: TGTGCCAGCTCACCTTATGGGGGGGGTTATCAGCCCCAGCATTTT. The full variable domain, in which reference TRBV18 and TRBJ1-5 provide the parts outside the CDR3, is NAGVMQNPRHLVRRRGQEARLRCSPMKGHSHVYWYRQLPEEGLKFMVYLQKENIIDESGMPKERFSAEFPKEGPSILRIQQVVRGDSAAYFCASSPYGGGYQPQHFGDGTRLSIL.

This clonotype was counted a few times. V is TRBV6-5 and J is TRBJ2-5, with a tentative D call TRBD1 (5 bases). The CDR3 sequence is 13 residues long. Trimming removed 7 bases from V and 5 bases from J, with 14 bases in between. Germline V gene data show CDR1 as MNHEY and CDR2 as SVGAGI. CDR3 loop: CASTEWGGETQYF. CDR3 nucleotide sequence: TGTGCCAGCACCGAGTGGGGCGGTGAGACCCAGTACTTC.

The CDR3 region is CSVRTAAYEQYF. The CDR3 bases are TGCAGCGTACGGACAGCTGCCTACGAGCAGTACTTC. The chain joins TRBV29-1 to TRBJ2-7, with D possibly TRBD1 on 6 matching bases. In germline, CDR1 is SQVTM, CDR2 ANQGSEA. V lost 6 bases and J lost 2, with 11 bases in between. The CDR3 has 12 amino acids.

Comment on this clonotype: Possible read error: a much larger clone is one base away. DNA of the CDR3: TGTGCCACCAGCAGAGATCTTGGGATGTCCTACGAGCAGTACTTC. This gives the protein CATSRDLGMSYEQYF. The chain couples TRBV15 to TRBJ2-7; no clear D. This CDR3 has 15 residues. CDR1 and CDR2 from the germline V gene are LNHNV and YYDKDF (reference sequence). V lost 0 bases and J lost 1, with 10 bases in between.

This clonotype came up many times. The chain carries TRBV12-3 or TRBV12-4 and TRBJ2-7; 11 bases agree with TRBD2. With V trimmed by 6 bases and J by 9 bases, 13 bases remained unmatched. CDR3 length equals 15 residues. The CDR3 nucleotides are TGTGCCAGCAGCCCCGGGACTAGCGGATCCTCGCGGCAGTACTTC. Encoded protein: CASSPGTSGSSRQYF.

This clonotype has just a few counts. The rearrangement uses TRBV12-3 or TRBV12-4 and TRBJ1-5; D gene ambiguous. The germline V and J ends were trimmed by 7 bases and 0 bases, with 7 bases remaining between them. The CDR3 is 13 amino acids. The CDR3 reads CASNSDSNQPQHF. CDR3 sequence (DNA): TGTGCCAGCAACTCAGATAGCAATCAGCCCCAGCATTTT.

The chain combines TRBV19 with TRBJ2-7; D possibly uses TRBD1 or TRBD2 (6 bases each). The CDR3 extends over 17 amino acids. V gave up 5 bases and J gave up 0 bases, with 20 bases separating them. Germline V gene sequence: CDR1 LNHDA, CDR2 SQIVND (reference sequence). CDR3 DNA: TGTGCCAGTAGTCCCGTGGGGGGCTCCTTTATCTCCTACGAGCAGTACTTC. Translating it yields CASSPVGGSFISYEQYF.

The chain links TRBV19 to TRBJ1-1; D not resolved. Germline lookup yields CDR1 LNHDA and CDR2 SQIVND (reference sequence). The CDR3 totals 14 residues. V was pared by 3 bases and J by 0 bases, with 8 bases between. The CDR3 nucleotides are TGTGCCAGTAGTATTGCCCGGATGAACACTGAAGCTTTCTTT. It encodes CASSIARMNTEAFF.

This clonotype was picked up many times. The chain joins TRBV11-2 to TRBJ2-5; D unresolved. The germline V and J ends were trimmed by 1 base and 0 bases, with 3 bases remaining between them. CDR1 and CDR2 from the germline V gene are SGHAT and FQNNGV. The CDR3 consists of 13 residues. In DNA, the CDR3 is TGTGCCAGCAGCTTAGGGGACCAAGAGACCCAGTACTTC. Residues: CASSLGDQETQYF.

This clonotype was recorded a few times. DNA for the CDR3: TGCGCCAGCAGCGTCCAGTTTATGAACACTGAAGCTTTCTTT. It translates to CASSVQFMNTEAFF. The chain joins TRBV5-1 to TRBJ1-1, with D hard to call. Trimming took 4 bases from V and 0 from J, leaving 10 bases between them. Germline assignment: CDR1 SGHRS and CDR2 YFSETQ. The CDR3 runs 14 residues.

Here the CDR3 reads CSAMSSFGTDTQYF. CDR3 bases: TGCAGTGCTATGTCGAGTTTTGGCACAGATACGCAGTATTTT. The chain joins TRBV20-1 to TRBJ2-3; no clear D gene. Looked up from germline, CDR1 is DFQATT and CDR2 is SNEGSKA (reference sequence). This CDR3 is 14 amino acids long. The V end was cut by 4 bases, the J end by 1 base, with 12 bases between.

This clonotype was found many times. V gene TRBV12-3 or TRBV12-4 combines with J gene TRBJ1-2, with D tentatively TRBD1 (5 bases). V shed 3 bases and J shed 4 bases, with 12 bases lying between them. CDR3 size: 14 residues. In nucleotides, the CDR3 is TGTGCCAGCAGTTTCCAGGGAGAGGGCTATGGCTACACCTTC. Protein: CASSFQGEGYGYTF.

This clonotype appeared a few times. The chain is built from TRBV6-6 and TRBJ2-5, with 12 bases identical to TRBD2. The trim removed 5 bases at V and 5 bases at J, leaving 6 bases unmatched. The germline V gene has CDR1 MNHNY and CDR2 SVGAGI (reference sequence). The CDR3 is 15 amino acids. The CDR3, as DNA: TGTGCCAGCAGTCTAGCGGGAGGGCCTTGGGAGACCCAGTACTTC. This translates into CASSLAGGPWETQYF.

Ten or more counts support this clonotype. The CDR3: CASSPRQGSQPQHF. In nucleotides, the CDR3 is TGTGCCAGCAGCCCACGACAGGGCAGTCAGCCCCAGCATTTT. This chain links TRBV7-2 with TRBJ1-5; 7 bases line up with TRBD1. With V trimmed by 5 bases and J by 6 bases, 7 bases remained unmatched. The CDR3 length is 14 residues. The germline CDR1 and CDR2 sequences are SGHTA and FQGNSA.

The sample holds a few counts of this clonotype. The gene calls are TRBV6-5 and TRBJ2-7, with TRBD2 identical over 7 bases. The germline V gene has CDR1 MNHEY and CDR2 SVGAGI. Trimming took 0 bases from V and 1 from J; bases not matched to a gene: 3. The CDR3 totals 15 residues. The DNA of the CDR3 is TGTGCCAGCAGTTACTCCGGGGGGACGTCCTACGAGCAGTACTTC. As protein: CASSYSGGTSYEQYF.

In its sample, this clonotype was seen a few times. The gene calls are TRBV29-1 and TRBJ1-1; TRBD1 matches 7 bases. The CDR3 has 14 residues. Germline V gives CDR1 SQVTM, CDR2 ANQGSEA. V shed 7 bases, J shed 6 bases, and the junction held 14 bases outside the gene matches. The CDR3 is CSAYGSQGDPEAFF. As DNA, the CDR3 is TGCAGCGCTTACGGGTCGCAGGGGGATCCTGAAGCTTTCTTT.

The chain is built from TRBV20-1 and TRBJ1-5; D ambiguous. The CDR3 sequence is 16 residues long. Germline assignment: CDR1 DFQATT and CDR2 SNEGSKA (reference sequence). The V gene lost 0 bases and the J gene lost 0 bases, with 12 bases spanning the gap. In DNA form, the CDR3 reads TGCAGTGCTAGAGATCAGAAAGTTTATAGCAATCAGCCCCAGCATTTT. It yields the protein CSARDQKVYSNQPQHF.

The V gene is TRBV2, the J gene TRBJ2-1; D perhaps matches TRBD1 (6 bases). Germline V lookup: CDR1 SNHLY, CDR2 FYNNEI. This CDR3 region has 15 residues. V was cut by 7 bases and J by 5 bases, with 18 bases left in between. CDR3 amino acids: CASTQVRGWNNEQFF. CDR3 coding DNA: TGTGCCAGCACACAAGTCAGGGGTTGGAACAATGAGCAGTTCTTC.

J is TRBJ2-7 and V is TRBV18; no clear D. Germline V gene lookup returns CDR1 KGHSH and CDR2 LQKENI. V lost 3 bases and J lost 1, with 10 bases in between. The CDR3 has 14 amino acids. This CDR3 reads CASSPSYRSYEQYF. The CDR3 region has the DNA TGTGCCAGCTCACCCTCGTACAGATCCTACGAGCAGTACTTC.